This TCR beta chain was documented in a study of shared clonotypes between healthy human individuals (dated by TCRdb to 2018 to 2020). Background on the whole study: The cohort comprised two women and three men aged 18 to 49 years. Libraries were prepared and TCR repertoires were sequenced by different laboratories using diverse techniques, in order to increase sequencing depth and limit assay-specific biases. For each donor, CD4 naive and CD4 memory were each run on three plates, CD8 naive on two plates, and CD8 memory on one plate. Per donor, leukapheresis produced somewhere between about 0.85 and 9.5 billion PBMCs. To estimate repertoire size and how much clonotype sharing occurs between individuals, the study deeply sequenced the blood TCR repertoires of roughly 5 healthy adults. Beyond this particular receptor, the publication reports: Compared with non-shared clonotypes, the clonotypes found in all four sorted-subset donors had higher generation probabilities. Across a handful of donors, roughly 5.4% of naive CD4, 3% to 3.5% of naive CD8, under 2.5% of memory CD4, and around 0.4% of memory CD8 clonotypes were shared. Because the study included a small number of donors, the genetic and exposure-history diversity represented was limited. Sampling was restricted to blood, and TCR repertoires in tissues likely differ from the TCR repertoires found in blood. Estimated clonotype richness was generally larger for naive than for memory subsets. Even with the large sequencing depth, rarefaction of the sorted-subset datasets indicated that sequencing was incomplete. Based on pairwise subsampling, the degree of clonotype sharing among donors was expected to be affected by sequencing depth.

Using the deep immunoSEQ assay, multiplex PCR amplified TCR CDR3 regions from genomic DNA. Extracted genomic DNA from each cell subset was distributed evenly across all wells of several immunoSEQ 96-well plates, and each plate was treated as a replicate. For sorted subsets, each replicate PCR was loaded with 200 ng genomic DNA, equivalent to 30,000 to 35,000 T cell genomes. Purified libraries were quantified with a Qubit 3.0 fluorometer, sized on a Bioanalyzer 2100, and re-quantified with the KAPA Library Quantification kit. Every immunoSEQ 96-well plate was sequenced on a separate single-read 150-cycle Illumina NextSeq 550 flow cell. The study's processing was this. Because the immunoSEQ output held only junctional sequences and lacked quality scores, the filtering could not match the filtering applied to full-length reads. Sequences were annotated with PyIR, a Python wrapper for IgBLAST v1.9, using IMGT germline references to assign V/J genes and CDR3. Reads were filtered out if the reads had weak V/J assignments (E-value above 1e-6), no CDR3, stop codons, out-of-frame junctions, or ambiguous translated residues. V3J clonotypes were defined as sequences sharing an identical inferred V gene, J gene, and CDR3 amino acid sequence. To compute the percentage overlap between repertoires, the number of shared unique clonotypes was divided by the size of the smaller repertoire. Repertoire richness was assessed with RTK rarefaction, the Chao1 estimator, and Recon v2.1 estimates of unobserved clonotypes. Generation probabilities were computed with OLGA for all TCRbeta clonotypes obtained by the gDNA method from several donors. TCRdb took this table from immuneACCESS and kept in-frame rearrangements with V and J called. Such tables lack part of the clones; where checked against another copy, unresolved V genes explain under half of the gap, and the rest is unexplained. That table supplies the V and J calls and clone size; D and trimming were determined from the DNA. This sample comprises 2 million to 2.5 million clones, about 92% of them detected only once. The ten largest clones take up 1.5% to 2% of the sample.

Trimming removed 3 bases from V and 4 bases from J, leaving 15 bases between the germline ends. The CDR3 starts with the cysteine, ends with the phenylalanine, and has 15 residues. CDR3 DNA only is kept here, 45 bases in frame from base 1. Taken from the germline V gene, the CDR1 and CDR2 loops are MDHEN and SYDVKM. CD8 naive samples consisted of CD45RO-negative cells that were positively selected for CCR7, yielding a CD45RA+CCR7+ population without TemRA cells. The donors were healthy, HIV-negative adults who had no recently reported acute infections or vaccinations. Every donor was a Caucasian adult residing in Nashville, Tennessee, USA. Blood was obtained by leukapheresis, after which PBMCs were separated by Ficoll-Histopaque density gradient centrifugation and cryopreserved in liquid nitrogen vapor phase. Analytical flow cytometry was used to check the purity and quantity of every magnetically sorted T cell population. Genomic DNA was isolated from each sorted fraction and quantified by UV absorbance on a Nanodrop 2000c.

Concerning this clone itself: Its recognized antigen is unknown. Base qualities are missing; no much larger clone stands one base away.

The sample consisted of naive CD8+ T cells from PBMCs. The cell subset or site label, as the study defines it: CD45RA+CCR7+. The sequence was collected from a man aged 18 to 30 in good health. Some clones in this sample may be carry-over from other donors' samples. Here the chain combines TRBV28 and TRBJ1-2; the D region possibly corresponds to TRBD1 (5 bases align). The CDR3 sequence is CASSLPKTASYGYTF. Read as DNA, the sequence is TGTGCCAGCAGTTTGCCAAAGACAGCCTCCTATGGCTACACCTTC.